These T cell receptor beta chains were read from a single sample in a study of blood T cell repertoires in COVID-19. Libraries were prepared by immunoSEQ multiplex PCR; TCRdb keeps only in-frame clonotypes and omits some of them. Altogether about 26,000 clones are present, about 90% being singletons, with the ten largest covering around 3%. The sequenced sample was peripheral blood. The receptors were sampled from a human donor in a cohort sampled during active COVID-19. Each CDR3 is given without its conserved first and last residue.

J gene,V gene,CDR3 protein
TRBJ1-4,TRBV6-5,ASSYSIGRREKLF
TRBJ2-7,TRBV25-1,ASSDDTAGSREQY
TRBJ1-4,TRBV28,ASSVQGTGNEKLF
TRBJ2-3,TRBV5-1,ASSLASSFPSTDTQY
TRBJ1-6,TRBV10-1,ASRGTGDNSPLH
TRBJ2-5,TRBV7-9,ASSLAGLAETQY
TRBJ1-5,TRBV4-1,ASSQDAGEGQPQH
TRBJ2-7,TRBV28,ASSPPPTATGEQY
TRBJ2-3,TRBV6-5,ASSYSGGLGDTQY
TRBJ1-1,TRBV3-1/TRBV3-2,ASSQDFSDRRTF
TRBJ2-2,TRBV3-1/TRBV3-2,ASSPRGGAAGELF
TRBJ2-1,TRBV5-1,ASSWGQGPYNEQF
TRBJ2-5,TRBV5-4,ASSGGQGAFQETQY
TRBJ2-2,TRBV5-1,ASSLGVSPANTGELF
TRBJ2-5,TRBV6-5,ASGKGTGVQETQY
TRBJ1-3,TRBV4-1,ASSQFTFQSGTGGNTIY
TRBJ2-3,TRBV6-1,ASSEMGQAYTDTQY